Listed below are T cell receptor beta chains from one sample, sequenced in a study of blood T cell repertoires in COVID-19. Profiled with immunoSEQ multiplex PCR; TCRdb holds only in-frame clones, not every one. This table has under 45,000 clones, about nine tenths appearing once. Sequenced: peripheral blood. The receptors derive from a woman aged 80 or over in a cohort sampled during active or convalescent COVID-19. Both conserved end residues are part of each CDR3. The order of the fields is J gene, clone size, V gene, D gene, CDR3 protein, CDR3 DNA. The D gene is left open where the match is weak. Clone sizes are given selectively: once, few, many, or a class where the clone is expanded.

J: TRBJ1-5
size: NA
V: TRBV28
D: TRBD1
CDR3: CASSSGDRVNQPQHF
DNA: TGTGCCAGCAGTTCAGGTGACAGGGTGAACCAGCCCCAGCATTTT

J: TRBJ2-2
size: NA
V: TRBV6-5
D: TRBD1
CDR3: CASSSRGTGTGELFF
DNA: TGTGCCAGCAGTTCCCGCGGGACAGGGACCGGGGAGCTGTTTTTT

J: TRBJ1-1
size: NA
V: TRBV7-6
D: TRBD1
CDR3: CASSTVTGANTEAFF
DNA: TGTGCCAGCAGCACTGTGACAGGGGCGAACACTGAAGCTTTCTTT

J: TRBJ2-2
size: NA
V: TRBV14
D: NA
CDR3: CASSQDRGELFF
DNA: TGTGCCAGCAGCCAAGATCGGGGGGAGCTGTTTTTT

J: TRBJ1-4
size: NA
V: TRBV4-3
D: NA
CDR3: CASSDGRGLDEKLFF
DNA: TGCGCCAGCAGCGACGGCCGGGGTCTGGATGAAAAACTGTTTTTT

J: TRBJ2-7
size: NA
V: TRBV7-2
D: TRBD1
CDR3: CASSLAGQGTEQYF
DNA: TGTGCCAGCAGCTTAGCGGGACAGGGTACCGAGCAGTACTTC

J: TRBJ1-2
size: NA
V: TRBV5-1
D: TRBD1
CDR3: CASSPMAGGQSYGYTF
DNA: TGCGCCAGCAGTCCCATGGCAGGGGGTCAGAGTTATGGCTACACCTTC

J: TRBJ1-4
size: NA
V: TRBV12-3/TRBV12-4
D: TRBD1
CDR3: CASRGTGGEKLFF
DNA: TGTGCCAGCAGAGGGACAGGAGGAGAAAAACTGTTTTTT

J: TRBJ2-3
size: NA
V: TRBV5-6
D: TRBD2
CDR3: CASSFRRGATDTQYF
DNA: TGTGCCAGCAGCTTCCGGCGGGGGGCCACAGATACGCAGTATTTT

J: TRBJ1-1
size: NA
V: TRBV19
D: TRBD1
CDR3: CASRPGQGLSGAEAFF
DNA: TGTGCCAGTAGGCCCGGACAGGGCCTTTCGGGCGCTGAAGCTTTCTTT

J: TRBJ1-6
size: NA
V: TRBV7-3
D: NA
CDR3: CASSPAGESSPLHF
DNA: TGTGCCAGCAGCCCGGCAGGGGAAAGCTCACCCCTCCACTTT

J: TRBJ1-4
size: NA
V: TRBV5-4
D: NA
CDR3: CASSLGHFATNEKLFF
DNA: TGTGCCAGCAGTTTGGGACACTTTGCAACTAATGAAAAACTGTTTTTT

J: TRBJ2-3
size: once
V: TRBV5-4
D: TRBD1
CDR3: CASSLRQGTDTQYF
DNA: TGTGCCAGCAGCTTAAGACAGGGAACAGATACGCAGTATTTT

J: TRBJ2-1
size: once
V: TRBV5-4
D: NA
CDR3: CASTVSSYNEQFF
DNA: TGTGCCAGCACCGTTAGCTCCTACAATGAGCAGTTCTTC

J: TRBJ1-1
size: NA
V: TRBV15
D: TRBD1
CDR3: CATRAGQGNTEAFF
DNA: TGTGCCACCAGGGCGGGACAGGGGAACACTGAAGCTTTCTTT

J: TRBJ2-1
size: NA
V: TRBV27
D: TRBD2
CDR3: CASSISSGAYNEQFF
DNA: TGTGCCAGCTCCATTTCTAGCGGGGCCTACAATGAGCAGTTCTTC

J: TRBJ1-1
size: NA
V: TRBV6-6
D: TRBD1
CDR3: CASSYQGAMNTEAFF
DNA: TGTGCCAGCAGTTACCAGGGGGCTATGAACACTGAAGCTTTCTTT

J: TRBJ2-7
size: NA
V: TRBV9
D: NA
CDR3: CASSARGSGLYEQYF
DNA: TGTGCCAGCAGCGCGCGGGGTAGCGGACTGTACGAGCAGTACTTC

J: TRBJ1-1
size: NA
V: TRBV4-3
D: TRBD1
CDR3: CASSFRLGQGGTEAFF
DNA: TGCGCCAGCAGTTTCCGATTGGGACAGGGTGGAACTGAAGCTTTCTTT

J: TRBJ2-5
size: NA
V: TRBV24-1
D: TRBD1
CDR3: CATSDLSGTGGRETQYF
DNA: TGTGCCACCAGTGATTTGTCCGGGACAGGGGGTCGGGAGACCCAGTACTTC

J: TRBJ2-7
size: NA
V: TRBV7-6
D: NA
CDR3: CASSLEEGSYEQYF
DNA: TGTGCCAGCAGCTTAGAGGAGGGGTCCTACGAGCAGTACTTC

J: TRBJ2-2
size: once
V: TRBV3-1/TRBV3-2
D: TRBD2
CDR3: CASQPRGTTNTGELFF
DNA: TGTGCCAGCCAACCAAGAGGGACTACGAACACCGGGGAGCTGTTTTTT

J: TRBJ1-5
size: NA
V: TRBV7-2
D: NA
CDR3: CASSLADIRQPQHF
DNA: TGTGCCAGCAGCTTAGCCGACATCCGTCAGCCCCAGCATTTT

J: TRBJ2-7
size: NA
V: TRBV3-1/TRBV3-2
D: NA
CDR3: CASSRGASSYEQYF
DNA: TGTGCCAGCAGCCGCGGGGCGTCTTCCTACGAGCAGTACTTC

J: TRBJ1-1
size: once
V: TRBV7-8
D: TRBD1
CDR3: CASGGTGTSYTEAFF
DNA: TGTGCCAGCGGTGGGACAGGGACCTCGTACACTGAAGCTTTCTTT

J: TRBJ2-5
size: NA
V: TRBV5-1
D: TRBD2
CDR3: CASSDVSGGQETQYF
DNA: TGCGCCAGCAGCGACGTTTCGGGGGGGCAAGAGACCCAGTACTTC

J: TRBJ1-5
size: NA
V: TRBV27
D: TRBD1
CDR3: CASSRLGPGQGVPNQPQHF
DNA: TGTGCCAGCAGCCGCCTAGGGCCGGGACAGGGGGTACCCAATCAGCCCCAGCATTTT

J: TRBJ2-1
size: NA
V: TRBV5-1
D: TRBD2
CDR3: CASSLAGSLVPRSAYNEQFF
DNA: TGCGCCAGCAGCTTAGCGGGATCACTCGTCCCGCGGTCGGCCTACAATGAGCAGTTCTTC

J: TRBJ2-1
size: NA
V: TRBV7-2
D: NA
CDR3: CASSLGGLAVYNEQFF
DNA: TGTGCCAGCAGCTTAGGGGGCTTGGCGGTTTACAATGAGCAGTTCTTC

J: TRBJ2-2
size: NA
V: TRBV4-2
D: NA
CDR3: CASSQEEGSTGELFF
DNA: TGTGCCAGCAGCCAAGAGGAAGGGAGCACCGGGGAGCTGTTTTTT

J: TRBJ2-2
size: NA
V: TRBV4-3
D: NA
CDR3: CASSRAPNTGELFF
DNA: TGCGCCAGCAGCCGGGCCCCGAACACCGGGGAGCTGTTTTTT

J: TRBJ1-1
size: NA
V: TRBV25-1
D: NA
CDR3: CASSSPSDTEAFF
DNA: TGTGCCAGCAGTTCCCCGAGTGACACTGAAGCTTTCTTT

J: TRBJ2-1
size: NA
V: TRBV19
D: NA
CDR3: CASGQANEQFF
DNA: TGTGCCTCTGGCCAGGCGAATGAGCAGTTCTTC

J: TRBJ1-6
size: NA
V: TRBV7-2
D: TRBD1
CDR3: CASARSGQGIFNSPLHF
DNA: TGTGCCAGCGCCAGGTCAGGACAGGGCATTTTTAATTCACCCCTCCACTTT

J: TRBJ2-2
size: NA
V: TRBV19
D: TRBD2
CDR3: CASSIDVGGRASGELFF
DNA: TGTGCCAGTAGTATAGATGTGGGCGGGAGGGCCTCCGGGGAGCTGTTTTTT

J: TRBJ1-5
size: NA
V: TRBV6-1
D: NA
CDR3: CASSEAWTVYNQPQHF
DNA: TGTGCCAGCAGTGAAGCTTGGACAGTCTACAATCAGCCCCAGCATTTT

J: TRBJ1-1
size: once
V: TRBV6-5
D: TRBD1
CDR3: CASSYLGQGVTEAFF
DNA: TGTGCCAGCAGTTACTTGGGACAGGGAGTAACTGAAGCTTTCTTT

J: TRBJ1-1
size: NA
V: TRBV11-1
D: NA
CDR3: CASSPGLRTMNTEAFF
DNA: TGTGCCAGCAGCCCGGGACTCCGCACTATGAACACTGAAGCTTTCTTT

J: TRBJ2-1
size: NA
V: TRBV3-1/TRBV3-2
D: NA
CDR3: CASSQGGGGGSSRGGAYNEQFF
DNA: TGTGCCAGCAGCCAAGGAGGGGGTGGCGGGAGTTCCAGGGGAGGGGCCTACAATGAGCAGTTCTTC

J: TRBJ2-1
size: NA
V: TRBV12-3/TRBV12-4
D: NA
CDR3: CASSLSGIEQFF
DNA: TGTGCCAGCAGTTTATCAGGGATTGAGCAGTTCTTC

J: TRBJ2-4
size: NA
V: TRBV7-2
D: TRBD1
CDR3: CASSAGTGTKNIQYF
DNA: TGTGCCAGCAGCGCCGGGACAGGGACCAAAAACATTCAGTACTTC

J: TRBJ1-1
size: NA
V: TRBV7-9
D: TRBD1
CDR3: CASSSQGVGATEAFF
DNA: TGTGCCAGCAGCTCACAGGGGGTAGGGGCCACTGAAGCTTTCTTT

J: TRBJ1-4
size: NA
V: TRBV24-1
D: NA
CDR3: CATSDGRKGTNEKLFF
DNA: TGTGCCACCAGTGATGGGAGGAAGGGTACTAATGAAAAACTGTTTTTT

J: TRBJ1-6
size: NA
V: TRBV5-1
D: TRBD1
CDR3: CASSQGQGNSPLHF
DNA: TGCGCCAGCAGCCAGGGACAGGGAAATTCACCCCTCCACTTT

J: TRBJ1-4
size: NA
V: TRBV4-1
D: NA
CDR3: CASSQVRGRTNEKLFF
DNA: TGCGCCAGCAGCCAAGTCCGGGGTAGAACTAATGAAAAACTGTTTTTT

J: TRBJ1-2
size: NA
V: TRBV4-3
D: NA
CDR3: CASSQGVGLKDYGYTF
DNA: TGCGCCAGCAGCCAAGGAGTCGGACTAAAGGACTATGGCTACACCTTC

J: TRBJ2-5
size: NA
V: TRBV10-3
D: NA
CDR3: CAISVFQGGQSETQYF
DNA: TGTGCCATCAGTGTCTTTCAGGGGGGACAATCGGAGACCCAGTACTTC

J: TRBJ2-5
size: NA
V: TRBV7-2
D: NA
CDR3: CASSSQGGGRETQYF
DNA: TGTGCCAGCAGCTCACAGGGAGGGGGACGAGAGACCCAGTACTTC

J: TRBJ1-5
size: NA
V: TRBV18
D: TRBD1
CDR3: CASSPRVGQGGEPQHF
DNA: TGTGCCAGCTCACCACGGGTGGGACAGGGAGGGGAACCCCAGCATTTT

J: TRBJ2-2
size: NA
V: TRBV5-1
D: TRBD2
CDR3: CASSPGLAGEGELFF
DNA: TGCGCCAGCAGCCCGGGACTAGCGGGAGAGGGGGAGCTGTTTTTT

J: TRBJ2-3
size: NA
V: TRBV20-1
D: NA
CDR3: CSASRTVNTDTQYF
DNA: TGCAGTGCTAGTAGGACAGTTAACACAGATACGCAGTATTTT

J: TRBJ2-7
size: once
V: TRBV5-1
D: TRBD1
CDR3: CASSLAGRGPAEQYF
DNA: TGCGCCAGCAGCTTGGCGGGTAGGGGGCCAGCCGAGCAGTACTTC

J: TRBJ2-5
size: NA
V: TRBV3-1/TRBV3-2
D: NA
CDR3: CASSQRGSLGRETQYF
DNA: TGTGCCAGCAGCCAAAGGGGATCCCTAGGGAGGGAGACCCAGTACTTC

J: TRBJ1-2
size: NA
V: TRBV18
D: TRBD1
CDR3: CASSPNTGTGGNGYTF
DNA: TGTGCCAGCTCACCTAATACCGGGACAGGGGGCAACGGCTACACCTTC

J: TRBJ1-6
size: NA
V: TRBV4-1
D: TRBD1
CDR3: CASSRQGESYNSPLHF
DNA: TGCGCCAGCAGCCGACAGGGAGAGTCCTATAATTCACCCCTCCACTTT